This T cell receptor (beta chain) was observed in a study of T cell repertoires in aging, cancer and after chemotherapy. General study results and limits: No conclusions about immunological memory after chemotherapy can be drawn from the repertoire data. Across the chemotherapy interval, each cancer cohort showed higher median generation probability, suggesting thymic rebound. Age-matched healthy donors had significantly more diverse, less clonal blood TCR repertoires than untreated cancer patients.

Amplification of TCR beta used genomic DNA extracted from peripheral blood. This clonotype was seen a handful of times. The antigen is not known. A mixed TRB-A/B primer pool amplified rearranged TRB by multiplex touch-down PCR. Via MiXCR, TCRdb re-called the multiplex PCR reads, giving one row per CDR3 protein. The repertoire holds about 19,000 distinct CDR3 sequences, with approximately 40% as singletons. The sequenced sample was blood. The receptor was derived from a human donor with a solid tumor.

CDR3 residues: CASSEGSGGYEQYF. The CDR3 bases are TGTGCCAGCAGTGAGGGAAGCGGGGGATACGAGCAGTACTTC. The J gene is TRBJ2-7, the V gene TRBV6-1; TRBD2 agrees at 8 bases. V gave up 3 bases and J gave up 4 bases; unmatched junction bases: 5. Per the germline V gene, CDR1 is MNHNS and CDR2 is SASEGT. The CDR3 extends over 14 amino acids.